The 14 T cell receptor beta chains below were found in one sample sequenced in a study of cytomegalovirus exposure and HLA in healthy donors. Both 60 Vbeta primers and 13 Jbeta primers went into the PCR. The assay was immunoSEQ multiplex PCR, and TCRdb's table has in-frame clones only and misses some. The sample holds approximately 170,000 clones; around 80% are singletons and the top ten take 7%. The source material was PBMCs. The receptor source for this set is a woman between 35 and 50 years old in good health and CMV-seropositive.

The chain has TRBV25-1 and TRBJ1-1; D ambiguous. The CDR3 has 14 residues. Between the trimmed V and J ends, which lost 3 bases and 10 bases, there was a span of 18 bases. CDR1 and CDR2 (germline): MGHDK, SYGVNS. CDR3 sequence (DNA): TGTGCCAGCAGTGATCTGCCCCGGCAGGTGGGAGCTTTCTTT. Translating gives CASSDLPRQVGAFF.

This CDR3 reads CASSRKPWTVLGEAYEQYF. The CDR3 nucleotides read TGTGCCAGCAGTCGAAAACCCTGGACCGTATTAGGGGAGGCCTACGAGCAGTACTTC. The chain uses TRBV28 and TRBJ2-7; the D gene is possibly TRBD2 (6 bases). V lost 5 bases and J 2 bases, leaving 28 bases between the germline ends. This CDR3 is 19 amino acids long. Germline values: CDR1 MDHEN, CDR2 SYDVKM.

V is TRBV6-5 and J is TRBJ2-3; 7 bases agree with TRBD1. CDR1 and CDR2 (germline): MNHEY, SVGAGI. The CDR3 is made up of 12 amino acids. Unmatched junction bases numbered 9, after V lost 7 bases and J lost 11 bases. The CDR3 reads CASIGGTGMQYF. As DNA, the CDR3 is TGTGCCAGCATAGGGGGCACGGGTATGCAGTATTTT.

This chain uses TRBV7-9 with TRBJ1-4; 9 nucleotides line up with TRBD1. The CDR3 contains 15 residues. Germline assignment: CDR1 SEHNR and CDR2 FQNEAQ (reference sequence). Trimming took 1 base from V and 6 from J; bases not matched to a gene: 3. The CDR3 DNA reads TGTGCCAGCAGCTTAGAGGGACAGGGATATGAAAAACTGTTTTTT. Protein: CASSLEGQGYEKLFF.

The DNA of the CDR3 is TGTGCCAGCAGTCCTCCCTATGGAGACCCTAATGAAAAACTGTTTTTT. Its translation is CASSPPYGDPNEKLFF. This chain links TRBV28 with TRBJ1-4; D unclear. Trimming removed 5 bases at V and 3 bases at J, with 16 bases between. The CDR3 consists of 16 residues. Germline V CDR1 and CDR2: MDHEN, SYDVKM.

The rearrangement links TRBV30 to TRBJ2-1, with TRBD2 identical over 12 bases. There are 16 residues in the CDR3. The germline V gene has CDR1 GTSNPN and CDR2 SVGIG (reference sequence). V shed 4 bases, J shed 3 bases, and the junction held 7 bases outside the gene matches. This CDR3 is CAWNRLAGAHYNEQFF. CDR3 nucleotides: TGTGCCTGGAATAGACTAGCGGGGGCACACTACAATGAGCAGTTCTTC.

The rearrangement joins TRBV5-1 to TRBJ2-1; 10 bases are shared with TRBD2. V shed 2 bases, J shed 9 bases, and the junction held 2 bases outside the gene matches. Germline V gene data show CDR1 as SGHRS and CDR2 as YFSETQ. CDR3 length equals 13 residues. The CDR3 is CASSLLAGGEQFF. CDR3 nucleotides: TGCGCCAGCAGCTTATTAGCGGGGGGTGAGCAGTTCTTC.

V gene TRBV30 combines with J gene TRBJ1-1; the D gene is possibly TRBD1 (5 bases). This CDR3 contains 16 residues. The V and J ends lost 0 bases and 5 bases respectively, with 19 bases between them. The germline gives CDR1 GTSNPN, CDR2 SVGIG (reference sequence). In DNA, the CDR3 is TGTGCCTGGAGTGTTGTGGCGGGGGTTCGGGAGACTGAAGCTTTCTTT. Translation gives CAWSVVAGVRETEAFF.

The chain links TRBV7-9 to TRBJ2-7; TRBD1 matches at 11 bases. Germline V gene lookup returns CDR1 SEHNR and CDR2 FQNEAQ (reference sequence). CDR3 length: 17 amino acids. The trim removed 4 bases at V and 3 bases at J, leaving 11 bases unmatched. The chain's CDR3 is CASSSTGTGGVIYEQYF. DNA of the CDR3: TGTGCCAGCAGCTCGACCGGGACAGGGGGTGTTATCTACGAGCAGTACTTC.

V usage is TRBV5-6 and J usage is TRBJ2-7, with a weak D call TRBD2 (6 bases). The CDR3 has 16 residues. CDR1 is SGHDT, CDR2 YYEEEE, per germline. V lost 3 bases, J lost 4 bases, and 20 bases lay in between. CDR3 residues: CASSWESGAGGYEQYF. The CDR3 coding sequence is TGTGCCAGCAGCTGGGAATCCGGGGCCGGGGGTTACGAGCAGTACTTC.

V gene TRBV28 combines with J gene TRBJ2-1; possible D gene TRBD1, 6 bases. The CDR3 contains 13 residues. Trimming shortened V by 3 bases and J by 8 bases, and 11 bases separated the two germline ends. Germline V lookup: CDR1 MDHEN, CDR2 SYDVKM. This CDR3 reads CASSFGGQDEQFF. The CDR3 DNA sequence: TGTGCCAGCAGTTTTGGGGGCCAAGATGAGCAGTTCTTC.

This clone appeared a single time. The chain combines TRBV6-5 with TRBJ2-2, with a possible D match to TRBD2 (6 bases). CDR1 MNHEY and CDR2 SVGAGI come from the germline V gene. The ends were cut back, 1 base at V and 7 bases at J, with 10 bases in the middle. The CDR3 spans 14 residues. The CDR3 loop is CASSYLGGVGELFF. In DNA, the CDR3 is TGTGCCAGCAGTTACTTGGGGGGAGTCGGGGAGCTGTTTTTT.

The chain employs TRBV5-1 and TRBJ1-1; the D gene is possibly TRBD1 (6 bases). The CDR3 has 19 residues. Looked up from germline, CDR1 is SGHRS and CDR2 is YFSETQ. V lost 0 bases and J lost 2, with 23 bases in between. The CDR3 region is CASSLEPRTAGAVNTEAFF. The DNA for the CDR3 is TGCGCCAGCAGCTTGGAACCCCGCACCGCGGGGGCCGTTAACACTGAAGCTTTCTTT.

This sequence joins TRBV5-1 and TRBJ2-3; 8 nucleotides align to TRBD2. The V gene end was trimmed by 4 bases and the J gene end by 1 base; junction bases not matched to a gene: 17. This CDR3 is built from 19 residues. Per the germline V gene, CDR1 is SGHRS and CDR2 is YFSETQ. CDR3 coding DNA: TGCGCCAGCAGCGCCAGACAACCCGGGACTAGGGGGGGCACAGATACGCAGTATTTT. This gives the protein CASSARQPGTRGGTDTQYF.